This T cell receptor beta chain stems from a study of T cell responses to AZD1222 COVID-19 vaccine. Study-wide results and limits: At baseline, just a handful of AZD1222 recipients tested seropositive. Clonal diversity was possibly underestimated, and white British individuals and females predominated among donors. Two AZD1222 administrations were followed by greater Spike-specific TCR breadth and depth.

The V and J ends lost 5 bases and 6 bases respectively, with 26 bases between them. The CDR3 totals 17 residues. Per germline, CDR1 PRHDT and CDR2 FYEKMQ (reference sequence). Details on this clone: Antigen: not known.

The method was immunoSEQ multiplex PCR; TCRdb's version includes in-frame clones alone and lacks a portion of them. Found here are around 150,000 clones; the top ten clones hold 2% to 2.5%. This sequence originates from an adult in good health. This chain joins TRBV13 and TRBJ2-7; D uncertain. Sequenced sample: peripheral blood. In DNA, the CDR3 is TGTGCCAGCAGCCCCGGTAGATTTAAGGCAGGAAAGACCGAGCAGTACTTC. Translation gives CASSPGRFKAGKTEQYF. Full variable domain (outside the CDR3, taken from reference TRBV13 and TRBJ2-7): AAGVIQSPRHLIKEKRETATLKCYPIPRHDTVYWYQQGPGQDPQFLISFYEKMQSDKGSIPDRFSAQQFSDYHSELNMSSLELGDSALYFCASSPGRFKAGKTEQYFGPGTRLTVT.